The 17 T cell receptor beta chains reported below all come from one sample, sequenced in a study of regulatory T cells in long-lasting Graves disease (dated by TCRdb to about 2021). Receptors were amplified or captured by multiplex PCR. TCRdb records Illumina HiSeq 4000 as the sequencer. To build TCR beta libraries, CDR3 regions were amplified by Arm-PCR using iRepertoire HTBI primers. TCRdb applied fastp at Q25 and MiXCR to the public reads, then kept only in-frame beta chains. CDR3 protein duplicates are merged, each entry listing the most common genes and DNA. The sample yields 400,000 to 500,000 distinct CDR3 sequences; approximately 15% were counted once. The ten largest make up roughly a sixth of the sample. This sample's time point label indicates: newly diagnosed GD, antithyroid drugs for less than 3 months. For both TCR sequencing and RNA sequencing, RNA was extracted from PBMCs using TRIzol.

These data were likewise used in another study, on T cells in Graves' hyperthyroidism and ophthalmopathy.

The source was peripheral blood mononuclear cells (PBMCs), collected at new diagnosis, from a patient treated with antithyroid drugs. The receptor set was obtained from a woman aged 30 to 39 with Graves disease. Donor details come from another sample of the same person, matched by shared clones.

This clonotype was picked up a small number of times. The genes are TRBV6-1 and TRBJ1-6; the D gene is possibly TRBD1 (5 bases). Germline-derived CDR1 and CDR2 are MNHNS and SASEGT. Trimming removed 0 bases from V and 7 bases from J, with 7 bases in between. This CDR3 region has 14 residues. Written as DNA, the CDR3 is TGTGCCAGCAGTGAAGCGCAGGGAAATTCACCCCTCCACTTT. It translates to CASSEAQGNSPLHF.

The chain combines TRBV6-4 with TRBJ1-4, with 8 positions matching TRBD1. Germline V lookup: CDR1 MRHNA, CDR2 SNTAGT. This CDR3 contains 15 residues. After removal of 5 bases from V and 10 bases from J, the junction contained 12 bases not matched to a gene. CDR3 in DNA: TGTGCCAGCAGTTCCCTCGCAGGGGGCTATGCAAAACTGTTTTTT. Residues: CASSSLAGGYAKLFF.

This clonotype was seen a few times. The V and J genes are TRBV11-2 and TRBJ1-5; no definite D call. V was trimmed by 0 bases and J by 0 bases, leaving 18 bases between them. From germline, CDR1 is SGHAT and CDR2 FQNNGV. The CDR3 totals 19 residues. The CDR3 sequence: CASSLEHDPYPYSNQPQHF. The CDR3 region has the DNA TGTGCCAGCAGCTTAGAACACGACCCGTACCCTTATAGCAATCAGCCCCAGCATTTT.

The chain couples TRBV7-8 to TRBJ2-7; 10 positions match TRBD1. Unmatched junction bases numbered 13, after V lost 5 bases and J lost 3 bases. The V gene's germline CDR1 is SGHVS and CDR2 FQNEAQ. This CDR3 region has 17 residues. The CDR3 protein is CASSPGQGTAGDYEQYF. For the CDR3, the DNA is TGTGCCAGCAGCCCGGGACAGGGGACGGCGGGGGACTACGAGCAGTACTTC.

This clonotype has ten or more counts. V gene TRBV18 combines with J gene TRBJ2-7; D gene ambiguous. Germline V gene sequence: CDR1 KGHSH, CDR2 LQKENI. CDR3 length: 11 residues. V was trimmed by 0 bases and J by 6 bases, leaving 3 bases between them. As DNA, the CDR3 is TGTGCCAGCTCACCACCGGGCGAGCAGTACTTC. Protein sequence: CASSPPGEQYF. Combining the CDR3 with reference TRBV18 and TRBJ2-7 gives the whole variable domain NAGVMQNPRHLVRRRGQEARLRCSPMKGHSHVYWYRQLPEEGLKFMVYLQKENIIDESGMPKERFSAEFPKEGPSILRIQQVVRGDSAAYFCASSPPGEQYFGPGTRLTVT.

The sample holds many counts of this clonotype. V gene TRBV2 combines with J gene TRBJ1-2; TRBD1 aligns across 8 bases. Germline assignment: CDR1 SNHLY and CDR2 FYNNEI. Germline trimming cut 3 bases from V and 2 bases from J; bases unmatched to any gene: 5. The CDR3 spans 15 residues. The CDR3 sequence: CASSDLQGGNYGYTF. In nucleotides, the CDR3 is TGTGCCAGCAGTGACTTACAGGGGGGAAACTATGGCTACACCTTC.

The V gene is TRBV20-1, the J gene TRBJ2-7; the match to TRBD2 covers 7 bases. Trimming took 3 bases from V and 6 from J; bases not matched to a gene: 11. The CDR3 runs 14 residues. Germline-derived CDR1 and CDR2 are DFQATT and SNEGSKA (reference sequence). The CDR3 DNA reads TGCAGTGCTAGTCCCCGGCGCGGGAGTTTCGAGCAGTACTTC. Amino acids: CSASPRRGSFEQYF.

This clonotype has a count of ten or more. This rearrangement joins TRBV2 to TRBJ2-1, with 9 nucleotides matching TRBD2. Germline V CDR1 and CDR2: SNHLY, FYNNEI. The CDR3 spans 15 residues. Trimming removed 1 base from V and 8 bases from J; junction bases left unmatched: 6. CDR3 nucleotides: TGTGCCAGCAGTGAAGGCGCGGGAGGGTTATATGAGCAGTTCTTC. Protein sequence: CASSEGAGGLYEQFF.

Only a few counts were recorded for this clonotype. The V call is TRBV19, the J call TRBJ2-1; D is ambiguous. The germline V and J ends were trimmed by 3 bases and 6 bases, with 9 bases remaining between them. CDR3 size: 13 residues. The germline V gene encodes CDR1 LNHDA and CDR2 SQIVND (reference sequence). CDR3 in DNA: TGTGCCAGTAGTATTTCCAGCAGCAATGAGCAGTTCTTC. It translates to CASSISSSNEQFF.

Turning to this clonotype: A read error may account for a junction end that differs from germline. V gene TRBV15 combines with J gene TRBJ2-3, with 8 bases matching TRBD2. Germline lookup yields CDR1 LNHNV and CDR2 YYDKDF (reference sequence). This CDR3 contains 15 residues. CDR3 protein: CTTSRRTSHTDTQYF. In DNA, the CDR3 is TGTACCACCAGCAGGCGGACTAGCCACACAGATACGCAGTATTTT.

This sequence joins TRBV16 and TRBJ2-2; D gene uncertain. The CDR3 totals 15 residues. With 1 base removed from V and 1 base from J, the gap between germline ends came to 7 bases. Germline V gene data show CDR1 as KGHSY and CDR2 as FQNENV. The CDR3 here is CASSQFYRNTGELFF. In DNA form, the CDR3 reads TGTGCCAGCAGCCAATTTTACAGGAACACCGGGGAGCTGTTTTTT.

Points on this clonotype: A much larger clone lies one base from this, so it may be a read error. The rearrangement joins TRBV11-2 to TRBJ1-4, with TRBD1 matching 8 bases. CDR1 SGHAT and CDR2 FQNNGV come from the germline V gene. CDR3 size: 22 residues. CDR3 residues: CASSSIMGNWGQATGVNERLFF. CDR3 nucleotide sequence: TGTGCCAGCAGCTCGATTATGGGCAATTGGGGACAGGCCACCGGGGTTAATGAAAGACTGTTTTTT. Drawing the rest from reference TRBV11-2 and TRBJ1-4, the complete variable domain is EAGVAQSPRYKIIEKRQSVAFWCNPISGHATLYWYQQILGQGPKLLIQFQNNGVVDDSQLPKDRFSAERLKGVDSTLKIQPAKLEDSAVYLCASSSIMGNWGQATGVNERLFFGSGTQLSVL.

This clonotype has a handful of counts. The chain couples TRBV6-5 to TRBJ2-7; D is undetermined. Trimming took 2 bases from V and 6 from J, leaving 14 bases between them. CDR1 is MNHEY and CDR2 is SVGAGI in the germline V gene. The CDR3 totals 14 residues. CDR3 sequence (DNA): TGTGCCAGCAGTTACCGCCAGGACCCCCGCGAGCAGTACTTC. It yields the protein CASSYRQDPREQYF.

The chain combines TRBV20-1 with TRBJ2-4; D not resolved. Trimming cost V 1 base and J 12 bases, with 7 bases left between them. The CDR3 runs 10 residues. CDR1 is DFQATT, CDR2 SNEGSKA, per germline (reference sequence). The CDR3 DNA reads TGCAGTGCTAGAGGTCAGACTCAGTACTTC. It yields the protein CSARGQTQYF.

This clonotype was counted ten times or more. V is TRBV3-1 and J is TRBJ2-1; 8 bases agree with TRBD1. J gave up 2 bases and V 1 base, and 1 base lay outside the gene matches. The CDR3 covers 15 residues. Germline loops: CDR1 LGHDT, CDR2 YNNKEL (reference sequence). The CDR3 DNA reads as TGTGCCAGCAGCCAAGGGGACAGGCCCTACAATGAGCAGTTCTTC. Translation gives CASSQGDRPYNEQFF.

This clonotype was seen only a few times. The chain employs TRBV15 and TRBJ2-7, with TRBD2 matching over 9 bases. With V trimmed by 0 bases and J by 7 bases, 7 bases remained unmatched. This CDR3 region has 15 residues. The germline V gene encodes CDR1 LNHNV and CDR2 YYDKDF (reference sequence). CDR3 protein: CATSREPGLAGEQYF. DNA for the CDR3: TGTGCCACCAGCAGAGAACCGGGGCTAGCGGGAGAGCAGTACTTC. The full variable domain, its missing parts supplied by reference TRBV15 and TRBJ2-7, is DAMVIQNPRYQVTQFGKPVTLSCSQTLNHNVMYWYQQKSSQAPKLLFHYYDKDFNNEADTPDNFQSRRPNTSFCFLDIRSPGLGDTAMYLCATSREPGLAGEQYFGPGTRLTVT.

This clonotype was seen repeatedly, ten times or more. The V gene is TRBV24-1, the J gene TRBJ2-3; D possibly matches TRBD1 or TRBD2 (5 bases each). V was clipped by 5 bases and J by 2 bases, with 10 bases between them. The CDR3 consists of 14 residues. The germline gives CDR1 KGHDR, CDR2 SFDVKD. The DNA of the CDR3 is TGTGCCACCAGTGGATTGGGGGACACAGATACGCAGTATTTT. As protein: CATSGLGDTDTQYF.